A single T cell receptor (beta chain) is shown here with its context. V gave up 0 bases and J gave up 7 bases; unmatched junction bases: 6. The germline V gene has CDR1 KGHDR and CDR2 SFDVKD. The CDR3 spans 16 residues. Participants came from roughly 25 US areas, aged about 18 to 89 years. Self-reported history from a screening survey and questionnaire set each donor's cohort. In the original workflow: Estimated nucleated cell counts came from reference gene primer amplification. Assay used: immunoSEQ multiplex PCR; TCRdb lists only in-frame clones, some missing. V, J and clone size derive from that table, while D and trimming were established from the DNA sequence. The sample lists 300,000 to 500,000 clones; 88% were seen once. The sample belongs to a study of blood T cell repertoires in COVID-19.

Specimen: PBMCs or T cells enriched from blood (not recorded which). V and J are TRBV24-1 and TRBJ2-3; TRBD2 agrees at 10 bases. The TCR was taken from a woman in her twenties or thirties with acute COVID-19. The CDR3 region has the DNA TGTGCCACCAGTGATTTGCCTAGCGGGGGAGCTTATACGCAGTATTTT. Translated: CATSDLPSGGAYTQYF.